Each of the 17 T cell receptor beta chains below was sequenced from the same sample in a study of follicular helper T cells after annual influenza vaccination. This sample's time point: 2014-2015 season, pre-vaccination. Only in-frame clones appear in the TCRdb table, and some are missing; sequencing was by immunoSEQ multiplex PCR. The data contain about 11,000 clones, about 80% of them seen just once; the ten biggest clones take up approximately 0.91%. Sample: CXCR5- memory CD4+ T cells sorted from blood, taken on the day of influenza vaccination. These receptors were obtained from an adult who received the influenza vaccine.

This clone was detected only once. The chain joins TRBV28 to TRBJ1-4; 8 nucleotides align to TRBD1. The germline gives CDR1 MDHEN, CDR2 SYDVKM. This CDR3 is built from 14 residues. V trimming: 8 bases; J trimming: 2 bases; junction bases outside the gene matches: 4. CDR3: CASFAGGTNEKLFF. The CDR3 coding sequence is TGTGCCAGCTTCGCAGGGGGCACTAATGAAAAACTGTTTTTT.

The rearrangement joins TRBV2 to TRBJ2-1; 7 nucleotides line up with TRBD2. Germline V gene lookup returns CDR1 SNHLY and CDR2 FYNNEI. This CDR3 has 13 residues. V gave up 8 bases and J gave up 5 bases; unmatched junction bases: 6. The CDR3 coding sequence is TGTGCCAGCGCGCGGGAGAGGGACAATGAGCAGTTCTTC. It encodes CASARERDNEQFF.

The V gene is TRBV5-8, the J gene TRBJ2-5; TRBD2 might be the D (5 bases). V gave up 2 bases and J gave up 2 bases, with 7 bases separating them. The length of the CDR3 is 13 residues. The germline V gene encodes CDR1 SGHTS and CDR2 YDEGEE. CDR3 in amino acids: CASSLSGQETQYF. The CDR3 nucleotides are TGTGCCAGCAGCTTATCGGGACAAGAGACCCAGTACTTC.

The CDR3 is CAWSVFGQGVSGANVLTF. The CDR3 nucleotides are TGTGCCTGGAGTGTATTTGGACAGGGGGTTTCAGGGGCCAACGTCCTGACTTTC. V and J are TRBV30 and TRBJ2-6; 10 bases match TRBD1. J lost 4 bases, V lost 0 bases, and 9 bases had no gene match. The CDR3 spans 18 residues. CDR1 is GTSNPN, CDR2 SVGIG, per germline (reference sequence).

The V call is TRBV7-2, the J call TRBJ1-4; D gene unclear. This CDR3 comprises 18 residues. V was cut by 5 bases and J by 4 bases, with 23 bases left in between. Germline V gene lookup returns CDR1 SGHTA and CDR2 FQGNSA. The CDR3 DNA reads TGTGCCAGCAGCCCCCATCGGGGAGGGAAAGGTAGTAATGAAAAACTGTTTTTT. Protein: CASSPHRGGKGSNEKLFF.

The chain joins TRBV18 to TRBJ1-5; D perhaps matches TRBD1 (6 bases). The CDR3 covers 16 residues. Trimming took 6 bases from V and 7 from J, leaving 22 bases between them. CDR1 is KGHSH and CDR2 is LQKENI in the germline V gene. CDR3 protein: CASSSYDGGGRQPQHF. In DNA, the CDR3 is TGTGCCAGCTCTTCATACGACGGGGGGGGCCGGCAGCCCCAGCATTTT.

The chain employs TRBV7-3 and TRBJ2-1, with D perhaps TRBD1 or TRBD2 (5 bases each). The CDR3 runs to 14 residues. V lost 4 bases and J lost 7, with 14 bases in between. Germline lookup yields CDR1 SGHTA and CDR2 FQGTGA. CDR3 sequence: CASSSIGGGNEQFF. In DNA, the CDR3 is TGTGCCAGCAGCTCAATAGGTGGGGGAAATGAGCAGTTCTTC.

This chain links TRBV5-1 with TRBJ1-1, with D unresolved. CDR1 and CDR2 from the germline V gene are SGHRS and YFSETQ. The CDR3 covers 14 residues. Trimming stripped 3 bases from V and 6 bases from J, with 15 bases between. CDR3 bases: TGCGCCAGCAGCTGGAGAACGGGCTCTTCTGAAGCTTTCTTT. Amino acids: CASSWRTGSSEAFF.

The chain combines TRBV21-1 with TRBJ1-3; the table's D call, TRBD1, was not checked against the DNA. TRBV21-1 is a pseudogene segment. The CDR3 is 15 residues long. The CDR3 loop reads CASSKEKTGGNTIYF. The DNA of the CDR3 is TGTGCCAGCAGCAAAGAGAAAACAGGGGGAAACACCATATATTTT.

This clone occurred a few times. The chain carries TRBV9 and TRBJ1-1; D ambiguous. V lost 0 bases and J lost 10, with 16 bases in between. Germline CDR1 and CDR2: SGDLS and YYNGEE. The length of the CDR3 is 14 residues. CDR3 DNA: TGTGCCAGCAGCGTAGATGGTGCGCCCCGCGGAGCTTTCTTT. Translated: CASSVDGAPRGAFF. Together with reference TRBV9 and TRBJ1-1, the CDR3 gives the full variable domain: DSGVTQTPKHLITATGQRVTLRCSPRSGDLSVYWYQQSLDQGLQFLIQYYNGEERAKGNILERFSAQQFPDLHSELNLSSLELGDSALYFCASSVDGAPRGAFFGQGTRLTVV.

The chain joins TRBV27 to TRBJ2-5; D could derive from TRBD1 or TRBD2 (5 bases each). The V end was cut by 6 bases, the J end by 1 base, with 9 bases between. Germline CDR1 is MNHEY and CDR2 is SMNVEV (reference sequence). This CDR3 comprises 13 residues. CDR3 region: CASRSGTQETQYF. The CDR3 coding sequence is TGTGCCAGCAGATCCGGGACCCAAGAGACCCAGTACTTC.

The chain joins TRBV12-5 to TRBJ2-1, with 14 positions matching TRBD2. The CDR3 runs 17 residues. The ends lost 2 bases at V and 9 bases at J; junction bases unmatched: 9. Germline CDR1 is LGHNT and CDR2 is FRNRAP. CDR3 in DNA: TGTGCTAGTGGTTTGCCCGGGACTAGCGGGAGTGAGGGTGAGCAGTTCTTC. This gives the protein CASGLPGTSGSEGEQFF.

This clone was counted between two and nine times. The chain has TRBV5-1 and TRBJ2-2, with 7 bases identical to TRBD1. V trimming: 4 bases; J trimming: 3 bases; junction bases outside the gene matches: 0. The CDR3 loop spans 13 amino acids. Germline CDR1 SGHRS, CDR2 YFSETQ. The CDR3 loop reads CASSGQDTGELFF. CDR3 DNA: TGCGCCAGCAGCGGACAGGACACCGGGGAGCTGTTTTTT.

The chain recombines TRBV15 with TRBJ2-1, with unresolved D. The CDR3 is 14 residues long. V was cut by 8 bases and J by 7 bases, with 18 bases left in between. CDR1 is LNHNV, CDR2 YYDKDF, per germline (reference sequence). In DNA form, the CDR3 reads TGTGCCACCTCGACGGGCCTGACGGGTAATGAGCAGTTCTTC. Encoded protein: CATSTGLTGNEQFF. Full variable domain (outside the CDR3, taken from reference TRBV15 and TRBJ2-1): DAMVIQNPRYQVTQFGKPVTLSCSQTLNHNVMYWYQQKSSQAPKLLFHYYDKDFNNEADTPDNFQSRRPNTSFCFLDIRSPGLGDTAMYLCATSTGLTGNEQFFGPGTRLTVL.

CDR3 coding DNA: TGTGCCAGCATCAAAAGGGGGGGCACCTCGGCCAATGAGCAGTTCTTC. Residues: CASIKRGGTSANEQFF. The chain combines TRBV27 with TRBJ2-1; a possible D gene is TRBD2 (7 bases). Germline lookup yields CDR1 MNHEY and CDR2 SMNVEV (reference sequence). The V end lost 7 bases, the J end lost 6 bases, and 22 bases lay between the germline ends. CDR3 length: 16 amino acids.

This sequence joins TRBV6-1 and TRBJ2-7, with 8 bases aligning to TRBD2. Germline V lookup: CDR1 MNHNS, CDR2 SASEGT. The CDR3 is 14 residues long. V gave up 5 bases and J gave up 0 bases; unmatched junction bases: 3. The CDR3 loop reads CASSTTSGSYEQYF. CDR3 DNA: TGTGCCAGCAGTACAACTAGCGGCTCCTACGAGCAGTACTTC.

This chain uses TRBV28 with TRBJ2-3; the match to TRBD2 covers 7 bases. The junction had 3 bases not matched to a gene; V was cut back by 1 base and J by 2 bases. The germline V gene encodes CDR1 MDHEN and CDR2 SYDVKM. CDR3 length: 15 residues. CDR3 residues: CASSLSSGFTDTQYF. The CDR3 nucleotides are TGTGCCAGCAGTTTATCTAGCGGATTCACAGATACGCAGTATTTT.